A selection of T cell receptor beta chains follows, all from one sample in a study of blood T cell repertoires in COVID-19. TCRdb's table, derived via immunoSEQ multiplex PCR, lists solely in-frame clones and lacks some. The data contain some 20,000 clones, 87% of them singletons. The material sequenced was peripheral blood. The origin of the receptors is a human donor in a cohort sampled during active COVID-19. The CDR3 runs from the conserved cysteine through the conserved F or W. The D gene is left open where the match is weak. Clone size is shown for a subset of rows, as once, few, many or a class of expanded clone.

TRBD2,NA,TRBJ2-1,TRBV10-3,TGTGCCATCAGAGGGACTAGCGGGAGCGACTACAATGAGCAGTTCTTC,CAIRGTSGSDYNEQFF
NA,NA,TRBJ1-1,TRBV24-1,TGTGCCACCAGTGGGAGGGGTGCCACTGAAGCTTTCTTT,CATSGRGATEAFF
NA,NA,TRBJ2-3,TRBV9,TGTGCCAGCAGCGTATCCCCTGCCCCGGTCACAGATACGCAGTATTTT,CASSVSPAPVTDTQYF
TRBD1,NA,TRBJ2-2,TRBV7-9,TGTGCCAGCACCACAGGGGGAAGCACCGGGGAGCTGTTTTTT,CASTTGGSTGELFF
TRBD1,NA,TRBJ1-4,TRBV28,TGTGCCAGCAGTTTAGGACAGGGCGGAAGAAAACTGTTTTTT,CASSLGQGGRKLFF
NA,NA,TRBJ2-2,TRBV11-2,TGTGCCAGCAGCTTAGTTATATATACCGGGGAGCTGTTTTTT,CASSLVIYTGELFF
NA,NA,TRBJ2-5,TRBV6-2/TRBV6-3,TGTGCCAGCAGTAGTCGACAGGGAGGCAAACAAGAGACCCAGTACTTC,CASSSRQGGKQETQYF
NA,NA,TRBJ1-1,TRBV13,TGTGTCAGCAGCTTAGGCGGAGGGAACACTGAAGCTTTCTTT,CVSSLGGGNTEAFF
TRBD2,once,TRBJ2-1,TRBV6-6,TGTGCGAGTACCGGCGAGCTAGCGGGAGCCAATGAGCAGTTCTTC,CASTGELAGANEQFF
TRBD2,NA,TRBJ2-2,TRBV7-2,TGTGCCAGCAGCTCCCCGAGCGGGAGGGGGCGCAGGGAGCTGTTTTTT,CASSSPSGRGRRELFF
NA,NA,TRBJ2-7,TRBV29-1,TGCAGCGTGGTTGCGGACTCCTCCCCTCCCTCGAGGCAGTACTTC,CSVVADSSPPSRQYF
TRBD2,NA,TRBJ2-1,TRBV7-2,TGTGCCAGCAGCGCCGGGACTAACAACAATGAGCAGTTCTTC,CASSAGTNNNEQFF
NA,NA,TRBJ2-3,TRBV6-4,TGTGCCAGCAGGGGCGGGGTAGGAGATACGCAGTATTTT,CASRGGVGDTQYF
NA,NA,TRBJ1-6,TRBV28,TGTGCCAGCCATAACAGTAATTCACCCCTCCACTTT,CASHNSNSPLHF
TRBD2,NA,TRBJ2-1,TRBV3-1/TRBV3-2,TGTGCCAGCAGACTGACTAGCGGGAGGGACAATGAGCAGTTCTTC,CASRLTSGRDNEQFF
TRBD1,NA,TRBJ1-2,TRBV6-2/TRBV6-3,TGTGCCAGCAGTTATCGCACAGGGGGTAATGGCTACACCTTC,CASSYRTGGNGYTF
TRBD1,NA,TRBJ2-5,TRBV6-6,TGTGCCACCAAGGACAGGGAAGAGACCCAGTACTTC,CATKDREETQYF
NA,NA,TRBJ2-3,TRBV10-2,TGCGCCACAGGATCGGGGACAGATACGCAGTATTTT,CATGSGTDTQYF
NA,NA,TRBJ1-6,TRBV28,TGTGCCAGCAGGACTAATAATAATTCACCCCTCCACTTT,CASRTNNNSPLHF